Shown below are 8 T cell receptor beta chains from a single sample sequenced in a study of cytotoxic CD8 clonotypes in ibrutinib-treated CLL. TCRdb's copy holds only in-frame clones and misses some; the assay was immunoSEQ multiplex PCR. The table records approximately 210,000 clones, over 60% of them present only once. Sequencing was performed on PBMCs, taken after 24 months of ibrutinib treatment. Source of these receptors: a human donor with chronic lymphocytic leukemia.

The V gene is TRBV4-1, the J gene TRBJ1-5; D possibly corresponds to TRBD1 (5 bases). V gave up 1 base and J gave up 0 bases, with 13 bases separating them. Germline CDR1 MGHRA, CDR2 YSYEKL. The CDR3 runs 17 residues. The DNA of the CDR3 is TGCGCCAGCAGCCAAGTGCCAGGGCAGAATAGCAATCAGCCCCAGCATTTT. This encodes CASSQVPGQNSNQPQHF.

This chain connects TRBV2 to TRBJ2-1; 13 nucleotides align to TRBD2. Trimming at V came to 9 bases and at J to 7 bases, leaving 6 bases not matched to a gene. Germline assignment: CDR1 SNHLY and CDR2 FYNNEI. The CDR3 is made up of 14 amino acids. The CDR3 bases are TGTGCCAGACGACTAGCGGGAGGTCGAAATGAGCAGTTCTTC. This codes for CARRLAGGRNEQFF. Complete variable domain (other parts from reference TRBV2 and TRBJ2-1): EPEVTQTPSHQVTQMGQEVILRCVPISNHLYFYWYRQILGQKVEFLVSFYNNEISEKSEIFDDQFSVERPDGSNFTLKIRSTKLEDSAMYFCARRLAGGRNEQFFGPGTRLTVL.

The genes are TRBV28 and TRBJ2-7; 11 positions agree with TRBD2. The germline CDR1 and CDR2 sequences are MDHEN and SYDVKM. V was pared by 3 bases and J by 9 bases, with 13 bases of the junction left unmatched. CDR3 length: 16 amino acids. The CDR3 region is CASSLTSGKSLLWQYF. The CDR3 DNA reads TGTGCCAGCAGTTTGACTAGCGGGAAGAGTCTCTTGTGGCAGTACTTC.

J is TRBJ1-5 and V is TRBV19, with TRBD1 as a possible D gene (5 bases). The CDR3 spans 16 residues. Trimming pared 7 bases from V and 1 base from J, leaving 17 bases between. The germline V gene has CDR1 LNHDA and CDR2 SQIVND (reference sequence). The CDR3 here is CASNPGPYRSNQPQHF. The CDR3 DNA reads TGTGCCAGTAACCCAGGGCCATATAGGAGCAATCAGCCCCAGCATTTT.

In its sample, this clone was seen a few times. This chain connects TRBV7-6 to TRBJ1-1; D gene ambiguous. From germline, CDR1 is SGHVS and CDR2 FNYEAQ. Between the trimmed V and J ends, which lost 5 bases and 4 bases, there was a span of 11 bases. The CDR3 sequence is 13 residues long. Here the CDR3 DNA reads TGTGCCAGCAGCCCCCAAATGAGCACTGAAGCTTTCTTT. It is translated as CASSPQMSTEAFF.

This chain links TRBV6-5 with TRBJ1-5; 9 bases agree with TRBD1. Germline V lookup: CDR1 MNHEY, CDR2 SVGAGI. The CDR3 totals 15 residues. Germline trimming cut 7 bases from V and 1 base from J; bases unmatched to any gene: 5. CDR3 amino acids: CASNTQGASNQPQHF. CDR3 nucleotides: TGTGCCAGCAATACACAGGGGGCAAGCAATCAGCCCCAGCATTTT.

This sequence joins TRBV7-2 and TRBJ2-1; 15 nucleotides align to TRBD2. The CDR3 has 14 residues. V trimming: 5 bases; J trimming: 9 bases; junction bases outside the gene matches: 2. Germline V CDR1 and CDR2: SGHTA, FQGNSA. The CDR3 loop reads CASSLGLAGGEQFF. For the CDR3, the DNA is TGTGCCAGCAGCCTGGGACTAGCGGGAGGTGAGCAGTTCTTC. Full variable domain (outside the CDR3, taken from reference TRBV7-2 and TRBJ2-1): GAGVSQSPSNKVTEKGKDVELRCDPISGHTALYWYRQSLGQGLEFLIYFQGNSAPDKSGLPSDRFSAERTGGSVSTLTIQRTQQEDSAVYLCASSLGLAGGEQFFGPGTRLTVL.

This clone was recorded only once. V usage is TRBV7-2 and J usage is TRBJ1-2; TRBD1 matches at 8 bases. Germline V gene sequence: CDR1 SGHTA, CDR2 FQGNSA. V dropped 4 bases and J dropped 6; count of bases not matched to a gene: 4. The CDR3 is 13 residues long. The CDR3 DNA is TGTGCCAGCAGCTCCCCGGACAGGGATGGCTACACCTTC. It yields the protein CASSSPDRDGYTF.